The clone carrying this T cell receptor beta chain was seen more than once but under ten times. Its antigen is as yet unknown. Time point indicated: blood 4 weeks post-SBRT, at nephrectomy. Noted treatment: 15 Gy SBRT to primary tumor, nephrectomy 4 weeks later. Nephrectomy followed 15 Gy stereotactic body radiation by 4 weeks. This sample was taken from a study of radiation and T cells in renal cell carcinoma. Study-wide findings and caveats: In blood, top tumor clones expanded by 2 weeks, shrinking by 4.

Sequencing used immunoSEQ multiplex PCR; TCRdb keeps in-frame clones, though not all of them. The data contain roughly 45,000 clones, 65% to 85% of them singletons. Germline assignment: CDR1 SNHLY and CDR2 FYNNEI. V trimming: 3 bases; J trimming: 8 bases; junction bases outside the gene matches: 10. This CDR3 spans 15 amino acids. This chain joins TRBV2 and TRBJ1-2, with TRBD1 matching 9 bases. The TCR originated in a woman in her seventies with renal cell carcinoma. The sample consisted of blood, taken from a patient whose treatment included radiotherapy and nephrectomy. The CDR3 DNA reads as TGTGCCAGCAGTGACGCCCGCGGGACAGGGCACGGCTACACCTTC. The encoded protein is CASSDARGTGHGYTF.